A single sample gave rise to the 13 T cell receptor beta chains below, sequenced in a study of blood T cell repertoires in COVID-19. The data were produced by immunoSEQ multiplex PCR, yet TCRdb's version contains in-frame clones alone and is incomplete. The sample yields under 170,000 clones, roughly 82% seen once. Sample: peripheral blood. The receptors were sampled from a man aged 70 or older with acute or convalescent COVID-19.

The chain links TRBV28 to TRBJ1-1; D may be TRBD1 (5 bases). The CDR3 totals 12 residues. Trimming took 3 bases from V and 8 from J, leaving 10 bases between them. The germline V gene encodes CDR1 MDHEN and CDR2 SYDVKM. The CDR3 nucleotides read TGTGCCAGCAGTTTCACAGGACAAGAAGCTTTCTTT. Its protein product is CASSFTGQEAFF.

The genes are TRBV2 and TRBJ2-5, with no clear D. CDR1 is SNHLY, CDR2 FYNNEI, per germline. The CDR3 sequence is 13 residues long. Trimming took off 2 bases at V and 2 bases at J, with 6 bases between the two ends. The CDR3 reads CASSETRQETQYF. The CDR3 region has the DNA TGTGCCAGCAGTGAAACTCGACAAGAGACCCAGTACTTC.

The rearrangement links TRBV24-1 to TRBJ2-2; D may be TRBD2 (5 bases). V lost 1 base and J 0 bases, leaving 11 bases between the germline ends. CDR1 KGHDR and CDR2 SFDVKD come from the germline V gene. The CDR3 totals 17 residues. For the CDR3, the DNA is TGTGCCACCAGTGATTTCAGAGGGTCCCCGAACACCGGGGAGCTGTTTTTT. Translating gives CATSDFRGSPNTGELFF.

The J gene is TRBJ2-7, the V gene TRBV9; D might be TRBD2 (6 bases). Trimming took off 0 bases at V and 3 bases at J, with 13 bases between the two ends. The CDR3 extends over 15 amino acids. Germline CDR1 is SGDLS and CDR2 is YYNGEE. For the CDR3, the DNA is TGTGCCAGCAGCGTAGCGGGAGACCAATACTACGAGCAGTACTTC. Protein sequence: CASSVAGDQYYEQYF.

The chain recombines TRBV10-2 with TRBJ1-2; D gene ambiguous. V gave up 4 bases and J gave up 9 bases, with 9 bases separating them. Germline lookup yields CDR1 WSHSY and CDR2 SAAADI. The CDR3 extends over 11 amino acids. The CDR3: CASSVEERYTF. For the CDR3, the DNA is TGCGCCAGCAGTGTTGAGGAACGCTACACCTTC.

This clone was counted only a few times. The V call is TRBV9, the J call TRBJ2-1, with 10 positions matching TRBD2. The CDR3 totals 12 residues. Germline V gene lookup returns CDR1 SGDLS and CDR2 YYNGEE. After removal of 7 bases from V and 8 bases from J, the junction contained 3 bases not matched to a gene. DNA of the CDR3: TGTGCCAGCGCTAGCGGGAGCGATGAGCAGTTCTTC. This codes for CASASGSDEQFF.

This rearrangement joins TRBV6-5 to TRBJ2-4; 7 nucleotides line up with TRBD2. Germline CDR1 and CDR2: MNHEY and SVGAGI. CDR3 length: 15 residues. Germline trimming cut 6 bases from V and 0 bases from J; bases unmatched to any gene: 5. CDR3 in DNA: TGTGCCAGCAGGGGGGGGACCCTAGCCAAAAACATTCAGTACTTC. It translates to CASRGGTLAKNIQYF.

The V call is TRBV5-1, the J call TRBJ2-3; 13 bases agree with TRBD2. V lost 3 bases, J lost 3 bases, and 4 bases stayed unmatched. The CDR3 extends over 16 amino acids. CDR1 is SGHRS, CDR2 YFSETQ, per germline. The DNA of the CDR3 is TGCGCCAGCAGCTCCAGACTAGCGGGAGGTACAGATACGCAGTATTTT. Its protein product is CASSSRLAGGTDTQYF. The entire variable domain, with the rest obtained from reference TRBV5-1 and TRBJ2-3, is as follows: KAGVTQTPRYLIKTRGQQVTLSCSPISGHRSVSWYQQTPGQGLQFLFEYFSETQRNKGNFPGRFSGRQFSNSRSEMNVSTLELGDSALYLCASSSRLAGGTDTQYFGPGTRLTVL.

The chain is built from TRBV6-5 and TRBJ2-7; 7 nucleotides line up with TRBD1. The CDR3 is 13 amino acids. CDR1 and CDR2 from the germline V gene are MNHEY and SVGAGI. Trimming took 8 bases from V and 6 from J; bases not matched to a gene: 10. The CDR3 sequence is CASDDRDLREQYF. The CDR3, as DNA: TGTGCCAGCGACGACAGGGATCTTCGCGAGCAGTACTTC.

This clone was observed once. The chain employs TRBV19 and TRBJ2-1; tentatively, D is TRBD2 (6 bases). V lost 3 bases, J lost 6 bases, and 12 bases lay in between. The CDR3 extends over 14 amino acids. Germline CDR1 LNHDA, CDR2 SQIVND (reference sequence). CDR3 DNA: TGTGCCAGTAGTATCCGCGGGAACCGCAATGAGCAGTTCTTC. Translation: CASSIRGNRNEQFF.

The V call is TRBV7-9, the J call TRBJ1-6, with 7 bases matching TRBD1. Germline lookup yields CDR1 SEHNR and CDR2 FQNEAQ (reference sequence). With 0 bases clipped from V and 8 bases from J, the junction kept 10 bases outside the gene matches. This CDR3 is built from 17 residues. For the CDR3, the DNA is TGTGCCAGCAGCTTAGCCGAGTTTGGGACAGAAGATTCACCCCTCCACTTT. Translation: CASSLAEFGTEDSPLHF. The entire variable domain, with the rest obtained from reference TRBV7-9 and TRBJ1-6, is as follows: DTGVSQNPRHKITKRGQNVTFRCDPISEHNRLYWYRQTLGQGPEFLTYFQNEAQLEKSRLLSDRFSAERPKGSFSTLEIQRTEQGDSAMYLCASSLAEFGTEDSPLHFGNGTRLTVT.

This rearrangement joins TRBV28 to TRBJ1-2; 11 bases match TRBD1. V lost 6 bases, J lost 6 bases, and 9 bases stayed unmatched. In germline, CDR1 is MDHEN, CDR2 SYDVKM. The CDR3 length is 15 residues. The CDR3 spells CASRGQGVRRDGYTF. The CDR3 coding sequence is TGTGCCAGCAGGGGACAGGGGGTAAGACGGGATGGCTACACCTTC.

The chain uses TRBV28 and TRBJ2-2; 9 nucleotides align to TRBD1. The germline gives CDR1 MDHEN, CDR2 SYDVKM. Trimming removed 6 bases from V and 6 bases from J; junction bases left unmatched: 11. The CDR3 runs 16 residues. The CDR3 DNA reads as TGTGCCAGCAGCGAGCCGGGACAGGGTGGGTCCGGGGAGCTGTTTTTT. Residues: CASSEPGQGGSGELFF.